This T cell receptor beta chain was sequenced in a study of Tregs in tolerant kidney transplant recipients. Study-level results: The small number of patients limits these findings pending further validation. This study did not directly address biological reproducibility.

CD4+CD25+CD127- Tregs, CD4+CD25- non-Tregs, CD4 and CD8 cells were sorted. TCRdb keeps only in-frame clones here, not all; method: immunoSEQ multiplex PCR. Of some 65,000 clones in the sample, roughly 84% were seen once. This clone was observed a single time. Its antigen is not known. V was pared by 1 base and J by 0 bases, with 4 bases between. Germline V lookup: CDR1 SGHTA, CDR2 FQGTGA. This CDR3 is built from 15 residues. The chain uses TRBV7-3 and TRBJ2-6; D uncertain. The receptor was isolated from a human donor in good health. The sample consisted of CD4+ T cells from blood. The CDR3 sequence is CASSLINSGANVLTF. CDR3 bases: TGTGCCAGCAGCTTAATCAACTCTGGGGCCAACGTCCTGACTTTC.